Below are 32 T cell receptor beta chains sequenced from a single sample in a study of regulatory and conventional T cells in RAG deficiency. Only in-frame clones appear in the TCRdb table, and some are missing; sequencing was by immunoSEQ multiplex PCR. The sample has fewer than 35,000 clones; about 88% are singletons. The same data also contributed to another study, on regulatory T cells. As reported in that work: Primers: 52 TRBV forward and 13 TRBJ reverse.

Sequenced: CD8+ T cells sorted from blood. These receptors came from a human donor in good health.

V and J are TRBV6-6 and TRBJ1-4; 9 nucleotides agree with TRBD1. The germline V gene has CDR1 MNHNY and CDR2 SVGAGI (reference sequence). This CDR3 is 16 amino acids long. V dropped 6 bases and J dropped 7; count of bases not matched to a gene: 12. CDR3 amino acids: CASSTPTGGGGEKLFF. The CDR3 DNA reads TGTGCCAGCAGCACTCCGACAGGGGGAGGTGGTGAAAAACTGTTTTTT.

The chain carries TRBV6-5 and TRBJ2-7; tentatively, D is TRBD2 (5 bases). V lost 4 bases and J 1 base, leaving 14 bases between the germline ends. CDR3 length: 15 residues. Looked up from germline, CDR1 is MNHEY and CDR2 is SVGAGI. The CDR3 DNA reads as TGTGCCAGCAGTTTTGGAAGCCCGGGATCCTACGAGCAGTACTTC. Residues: CASSFGSPGSYEQYF.

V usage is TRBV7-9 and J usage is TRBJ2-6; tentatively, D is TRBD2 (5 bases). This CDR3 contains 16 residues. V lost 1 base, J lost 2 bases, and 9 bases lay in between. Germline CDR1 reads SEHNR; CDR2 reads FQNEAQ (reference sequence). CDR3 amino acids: CASSLVAGTGANVLTF. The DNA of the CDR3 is TGTGCCAGCAGCTTAGTAGCCGGGACTGGGGCCAACGTCCTGACTTTC.

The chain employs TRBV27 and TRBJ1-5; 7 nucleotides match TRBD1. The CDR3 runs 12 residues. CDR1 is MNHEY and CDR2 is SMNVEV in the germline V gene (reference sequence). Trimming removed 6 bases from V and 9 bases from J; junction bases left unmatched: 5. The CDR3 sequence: CASRTGQRPQHF. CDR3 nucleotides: TGTGCCAGCAGGACAGGGCAACGGCCCCAGCATTTT.

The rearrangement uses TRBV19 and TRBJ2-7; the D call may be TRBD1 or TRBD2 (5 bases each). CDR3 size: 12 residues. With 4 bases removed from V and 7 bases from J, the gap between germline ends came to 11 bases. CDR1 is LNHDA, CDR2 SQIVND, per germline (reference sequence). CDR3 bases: TGTGCCAGTAGTACCGGGACGGGGGAGCAGTACTTC. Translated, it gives CASSTGTGEQYF.

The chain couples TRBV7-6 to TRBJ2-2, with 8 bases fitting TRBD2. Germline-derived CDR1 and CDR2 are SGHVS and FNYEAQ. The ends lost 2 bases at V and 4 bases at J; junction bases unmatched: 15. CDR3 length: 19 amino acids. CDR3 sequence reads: CASSLRAGGASSSTGELFF. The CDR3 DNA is TGTGCCAGCAGCTTAAGGGCCGGGGGGGCCAGCTCGAGCACCGGGGAGCTGTTTTTT.

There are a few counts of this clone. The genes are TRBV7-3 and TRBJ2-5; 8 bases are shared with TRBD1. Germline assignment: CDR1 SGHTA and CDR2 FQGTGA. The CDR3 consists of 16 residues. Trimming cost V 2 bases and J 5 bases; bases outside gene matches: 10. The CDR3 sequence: CASSLGLAGGWETQYF. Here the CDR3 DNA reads TGTGCCAGCAGCTTAGGTCTGGCAGGGGGCTGGGAGACCCAGTACTTC.

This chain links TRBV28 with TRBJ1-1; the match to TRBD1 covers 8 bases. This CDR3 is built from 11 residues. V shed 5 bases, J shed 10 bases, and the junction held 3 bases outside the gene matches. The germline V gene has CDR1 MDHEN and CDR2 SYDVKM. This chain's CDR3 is CASSPGGRAFF. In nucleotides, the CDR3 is TGTGCCAGCAGTCCAGGGGGCAGAGCTTTCTTT.

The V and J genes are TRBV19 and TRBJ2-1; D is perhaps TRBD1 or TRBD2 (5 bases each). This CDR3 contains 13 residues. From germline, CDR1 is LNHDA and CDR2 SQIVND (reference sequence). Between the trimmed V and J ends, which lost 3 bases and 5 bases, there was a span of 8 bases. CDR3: CASSIRGHNEQFF. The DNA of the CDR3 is TGTGCCAGTAGTATTAGGGGACACAATGAGCAGTTCTTC.

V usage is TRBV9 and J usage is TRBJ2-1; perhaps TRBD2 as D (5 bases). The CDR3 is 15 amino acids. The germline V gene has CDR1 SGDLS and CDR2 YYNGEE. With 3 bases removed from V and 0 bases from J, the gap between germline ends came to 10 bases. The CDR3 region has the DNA TGTGCCAGCAGCGATAGCGCTTCCTCCTACAATGAGCAGTTCTTC. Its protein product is CASSDSASSYNEQFF.

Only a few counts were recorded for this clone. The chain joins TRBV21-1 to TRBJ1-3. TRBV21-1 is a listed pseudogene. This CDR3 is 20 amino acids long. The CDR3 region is CASSKGGTTLLSSSGNTIYF. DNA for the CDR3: TGTGCCAGCAGCAAAGGGGGGACGACGCTTCTTTCTAGCTCTGGAAACACCATATATTTT.

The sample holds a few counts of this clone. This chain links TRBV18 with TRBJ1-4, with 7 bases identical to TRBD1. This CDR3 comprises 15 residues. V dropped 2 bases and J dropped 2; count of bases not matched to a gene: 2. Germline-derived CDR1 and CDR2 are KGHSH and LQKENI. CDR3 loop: CASSPRGGTNEKLFF. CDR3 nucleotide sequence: TGTGCCAGCTCACCAAGAGGGGGCACTAATGAAAAACTGTTTTTT.

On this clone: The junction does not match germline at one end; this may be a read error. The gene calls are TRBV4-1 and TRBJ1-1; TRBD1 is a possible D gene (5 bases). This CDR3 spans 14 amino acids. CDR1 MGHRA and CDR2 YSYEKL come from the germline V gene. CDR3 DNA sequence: TGTGCCAGCAGCGGCCCAGGGATCAACACTGAAGCTTTCTTT. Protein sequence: CASSGPGINTEAFF.

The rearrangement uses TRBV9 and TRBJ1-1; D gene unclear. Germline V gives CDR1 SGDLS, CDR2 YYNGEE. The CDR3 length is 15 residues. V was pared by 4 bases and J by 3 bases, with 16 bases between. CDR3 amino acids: CASSPQITQYTEAFF. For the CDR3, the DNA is TGTGCCAGCAGCCCACAGATCACACAATACACTGAAGCTTTCTTT.

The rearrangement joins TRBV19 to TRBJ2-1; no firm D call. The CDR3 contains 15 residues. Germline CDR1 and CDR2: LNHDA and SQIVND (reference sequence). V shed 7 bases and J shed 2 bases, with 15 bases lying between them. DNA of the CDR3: TGTGCCAGTACGGCGTCTAATCCCACCTACAATGAGCAGTTCTTC. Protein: CASTASNPTYNEQFF.

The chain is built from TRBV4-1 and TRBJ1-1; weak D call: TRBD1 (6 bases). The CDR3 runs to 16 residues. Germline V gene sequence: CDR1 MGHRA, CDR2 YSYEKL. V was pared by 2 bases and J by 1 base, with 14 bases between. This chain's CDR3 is CASSQSTDSTNTEAFF. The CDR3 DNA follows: TGCGCCAGCAGCCAAAGCACGGACAGTACGAACACTGAAGCTTTCTTT.

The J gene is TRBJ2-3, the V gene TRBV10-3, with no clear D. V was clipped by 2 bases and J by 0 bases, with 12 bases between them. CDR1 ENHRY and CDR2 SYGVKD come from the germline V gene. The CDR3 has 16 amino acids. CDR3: CAISEKGLSSTDTQYF. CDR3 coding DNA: TGTGCCATCAGTGAGAAAGGGTTGAGCAGCACAGATACGCAGTATTTT.

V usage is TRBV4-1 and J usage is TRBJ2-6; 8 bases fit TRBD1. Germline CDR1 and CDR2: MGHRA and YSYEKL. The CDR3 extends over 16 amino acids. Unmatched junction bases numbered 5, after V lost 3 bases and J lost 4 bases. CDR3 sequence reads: CASSQTGAGGANVLTF. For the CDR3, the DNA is TGCGCCAGCAGCCAGACAGGGGCGGGCGGGGCCAACGTCCTGACTTTC.

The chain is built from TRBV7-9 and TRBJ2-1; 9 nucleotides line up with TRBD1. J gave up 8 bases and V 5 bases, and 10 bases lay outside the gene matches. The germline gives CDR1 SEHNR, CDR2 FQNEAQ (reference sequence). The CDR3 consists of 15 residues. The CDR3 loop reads CASSPLGQGSDEQFF. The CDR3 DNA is TGTGCCAGCAGCCCTCTGGGACAGGGATCGGATGAGCAGTTCTTC.

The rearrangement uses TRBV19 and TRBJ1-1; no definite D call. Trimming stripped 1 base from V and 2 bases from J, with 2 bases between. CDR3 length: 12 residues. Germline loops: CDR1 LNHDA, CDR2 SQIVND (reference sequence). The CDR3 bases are TGTGCCAGTAGTATAGGAAACACTGAAGCTTTCTTT. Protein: CASSIGNTEAFF.

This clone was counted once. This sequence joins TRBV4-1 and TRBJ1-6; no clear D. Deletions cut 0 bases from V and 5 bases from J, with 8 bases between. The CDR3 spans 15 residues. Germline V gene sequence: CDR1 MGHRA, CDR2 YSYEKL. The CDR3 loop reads CASSQEGRNNSPLHF. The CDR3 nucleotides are TGCGCCAGCAGCCAAGAGGGTCGAAATAATTCACCCCTCCACTTT.

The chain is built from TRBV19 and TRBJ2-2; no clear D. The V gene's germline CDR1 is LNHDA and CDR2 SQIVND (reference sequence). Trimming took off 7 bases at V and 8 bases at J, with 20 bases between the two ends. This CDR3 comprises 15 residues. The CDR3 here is CASTLVGSATGELFF. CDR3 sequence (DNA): TGTGCCAGTACTCTAGTAGGGTCGGCGACGGGGGAGCTGTTTTTT.

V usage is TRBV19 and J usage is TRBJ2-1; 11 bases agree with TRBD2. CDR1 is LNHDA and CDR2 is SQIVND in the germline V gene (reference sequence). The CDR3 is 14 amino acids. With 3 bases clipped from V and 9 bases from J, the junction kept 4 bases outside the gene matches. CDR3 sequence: CASSITSGSAEQFF. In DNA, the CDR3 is TGTGCCAGTAGTATCACTAGCGGGAGTGCTGAGCAGTTCTTC.

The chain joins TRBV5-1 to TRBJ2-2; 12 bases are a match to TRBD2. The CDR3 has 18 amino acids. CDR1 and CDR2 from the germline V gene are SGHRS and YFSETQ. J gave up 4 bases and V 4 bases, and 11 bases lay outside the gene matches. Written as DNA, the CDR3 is TGCGCCAGCAGCGTAATGGGACTAGCGGGCCGAGGCACCGGGGAGCTGTTTTTT. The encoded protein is CASSVMGLAGRGTGELFF.

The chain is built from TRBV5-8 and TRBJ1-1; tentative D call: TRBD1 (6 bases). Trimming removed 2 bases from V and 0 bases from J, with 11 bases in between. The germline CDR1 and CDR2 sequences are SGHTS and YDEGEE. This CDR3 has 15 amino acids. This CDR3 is CASSLIGQLNTEAFF. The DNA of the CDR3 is TGTGCCAGCAGCTTAATCGGACAGCTGAACACTGAAGCTTTCTTT.

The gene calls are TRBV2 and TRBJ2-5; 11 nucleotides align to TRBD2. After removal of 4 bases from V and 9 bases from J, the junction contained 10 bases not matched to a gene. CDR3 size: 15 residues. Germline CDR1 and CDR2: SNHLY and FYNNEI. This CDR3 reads CASSGLAGNLGSQYF. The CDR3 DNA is TGTGCCAGCAGTGGACTAGCGGGGAATCTGGGCTCCCAGTACTTC. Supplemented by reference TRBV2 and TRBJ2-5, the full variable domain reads EPEVTQTPSHQVTQMGQEVILRCVPISNHLYFYWYRQILGQKVEFLVSFYNNEISEKSEIFDDQFSVERPDGSNFTLKIRSTKLEDSAMYFCASSGLAGNLGSQYFGPGTRLLVL.

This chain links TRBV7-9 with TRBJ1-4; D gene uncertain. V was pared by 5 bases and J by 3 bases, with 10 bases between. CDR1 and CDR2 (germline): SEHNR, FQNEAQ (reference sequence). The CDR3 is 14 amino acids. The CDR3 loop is CASSVLRSNEKLFF. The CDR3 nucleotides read TGTGCCAGCAGCGTCCTGAGGTCTAATGAAAAACTGTTTTTT.

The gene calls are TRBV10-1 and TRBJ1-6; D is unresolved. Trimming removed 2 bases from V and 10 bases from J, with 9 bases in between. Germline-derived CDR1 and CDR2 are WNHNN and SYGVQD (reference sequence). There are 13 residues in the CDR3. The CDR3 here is CASSEGLRSPLHF. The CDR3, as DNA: TGCGCCAGCAGTGAGGGGTTACGGTCACCCCTCCACTTT.

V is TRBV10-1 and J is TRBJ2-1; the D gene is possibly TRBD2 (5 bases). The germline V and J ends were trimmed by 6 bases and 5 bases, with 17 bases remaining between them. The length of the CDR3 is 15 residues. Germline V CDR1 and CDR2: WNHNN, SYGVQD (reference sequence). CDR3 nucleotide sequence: TGCGCCAGCAGGGGAACTAGTACTAGGGACAATGAGCAGTTCTTC. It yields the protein CASRGTSTRDNEQFF.

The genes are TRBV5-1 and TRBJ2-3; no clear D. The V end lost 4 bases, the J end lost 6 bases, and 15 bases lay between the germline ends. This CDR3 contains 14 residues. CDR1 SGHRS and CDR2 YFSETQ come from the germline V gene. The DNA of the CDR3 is TGCGCCAGCAGCCTAAGGACCGCGCCCGATACGCAGTATTTT. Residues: CASSLRTAPDTQYF.

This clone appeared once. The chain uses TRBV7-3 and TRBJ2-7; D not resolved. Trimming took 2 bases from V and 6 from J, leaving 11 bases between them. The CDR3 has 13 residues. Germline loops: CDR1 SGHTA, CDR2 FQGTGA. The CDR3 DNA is TGTGCCAGCAGCTTAGGTGAGAATCCCGAGCAGTACTTC. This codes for CASSLGENPEQYF.

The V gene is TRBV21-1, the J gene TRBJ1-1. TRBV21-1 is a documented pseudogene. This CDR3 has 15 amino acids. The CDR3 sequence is CASSKEIHMNTEAFF. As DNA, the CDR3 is TGTGCCAGCAGCAAAGAAATTCATATGAACACTGAAGCTTTCTTT.